This TCR beta chain is drawn from a study of T cell responses to AZD1222 COVID-19 vaccine. Study overall: Both about-4-week and about-12-week second-dose recipients were combined. Study-wide findings and caveats: Donors in the cohort were predominantly white British and more often female, and clonal diversity was possibly underestimated.

On this clone: The antigen is undetermined.

The germline CDR1 and CDR2 sequences are SEHNR and FQNEAQ (reference sequence). Between the trimmed V and J ends, which lost 6 bases and 5 bases, there was a span of 10 bases. The CDR3 length is 13 residues. The assay was immunoSEQ multiplex PCR, and TCRdb's table has in-frame clones only and misses some. The repertoire includes about 60,000 clones, less than 90% of them detected once, and approximately 18% sits in the top ten. The rearrangement links TRBV7-9 to TRBJ2-2, with D possibly TRBD2 on 6 matching bases. The sample consisted of peripheral blood, taken on day 0 of AZD1222 vaccination. The sequence was collected from an adult in good health. The CDR3 nucleotides read TGTGCCAGCAGGCGACTAGTTACCGGGGAGCTGTTTTTT. This gives the protein CASRRLVTGELFF.